The clone carrying this T cell receptor (beta chain) appeared a few times. Its antigen remains unknown. The sample is drawn from a study of blood T cells in healthy people across ages. The CDR3 has 15 amino acids. Trimming took 1 base from V and 0 from J, leaving 10 bases between them. Study-wide findings and caveats: Expanded clonotype changes were possibly confounded by unknown donor CMV status.

For the second PCR, which ran for roughly 6 to 11 cycles, a sample-barcoded 5' primer and a J-beta primer mix were used. Using its own MiXCR run on the 5' RACE reads, TCRdb lists one record per CDR3 protein. There are approximately 1.5 million distinct CDR3 sequences in the sample; around 35% occur only once, and 11% lies in the top ten. The gene calls are TRBV12-3 or TRBV12-4 and TRBJ2-7; D may be TRBD2 (6 bases). The sample comprised blood. The clonotype comes from a young woman in good health. The CDR3 reads CASSLGMTSSYEQYF. As DNA, the CDR3 is TGTGCCAGCAGTTTAGGGATGACTAGCTCCTACGAGCAGTACTTC.